This entry lists 32 T cell receptor beta chains sequenced from one sample in a study of technical replicates of blood from a few donors. The table came from immunoSEQ multiplex PCR; TCRdb's copy has only in-frame clones and leaves some out. The sample lists 70,000 or so clones, 75% to 90% seen once, with around 4.6% in the top ten. The sample taken for sequencing was PBMCs. Receptors originate from a human donor in good health. Some clones in this sample may be carry-over from other donors' samples.

This clone was detected once. This chain links TRBV2 with TRBJ2-3, with TRBD1 identical over 8 bases. The CDR3 is 14 residues long. Trimming at V came to 10 bases and at J to 3 bases, leaving 9 bases not matched to a gene. The V gene's germline CDR1 is SNHLY and CDR2 FYNNEI. The chain's CDR3 is CAKEDRVWTDTQYF. DNA for the CDR3: TGTGCCAAGGAGGACAGGGTCTGGACAGATACGCAGTATTTT.

The CDR3 bases are TGTGCCAGTAGTATTGGGACTAGCGGGAGATGGGAGACCCAGTACTTC. Its translation: CASSIGTSGRWETQYF. The V call is TRBV19, the J call TRBJ2-5; the match to TRBD2 covers 14 bases. The V segment lost 3 bases and the J segment 5 bases; nucleotides outside the gene matches: 5. From germline, CDR1 is LNHDA and CDR2 SQIVND (reference sequence). The CDR3 covers 16 residues. Complete variable domain (other parts from reference TRBV19 and TRBJ2-5): DGGITQSPKYLFRKEGQNVTLSCEQNLNHDAMYWYRQDPGQGLRLIYYSQIVNDFQKGDIAEGYSVSREKKESFPLTVTSAQKNPTAFYLCASSIGTSGRWETQYFGPGTRLLVL.

The chain's CDR3 is CASSAAGGWAYEQYF. The CDR3 nucleotides read TGTGCCAGCAGCGCCGCGGGGGGCTGGGCCTACGAGCAGTACTTC. The chain couples TRBV9 to TRBJ2-7; 8 nucleotides align to TRBD2. V lost 3 bases to trimming and J lost 2 bases; unmatched junction nucleotides: 7. The CDR3 runs to 15 residues. Germline CDR1 SGDLS, CDR2 YYNGEE.

The chain employs TRBV7-2 and TRBJ2-1, with 8 nucleotides matching TRBD2. Looked up from germline, CDR1 is SGHTA and CDR2 is FQGNSA. Trimming removed 0 bases from V and 9 bases from J; junction bases left unmatched: 4. The CDR3 runs 14 residues. In nucleotides, the CDR3 is TGTGCCAGCAGCTTAGCCGGGAGGGCCCGTGAGCAGTTCTTC. This gives the protein CASSLAGRAREQFF.

J is TRBJ2-3 and V is TRBV19, with a weak D call TRBD2 (5 bases). The CDR3 spans 12 residues. The V and J ends lost 5 bases and 7 bases respectively, with 10 bases between them. CDR1 and CDR2 (germline): LNHDA, SQIVND (reference sequence). CDR3: CASSPGVNTQYF. The CDR3 DNA reads TGTGCCAGTAGTCCCGGGGTGAATACGCAGTATTTT.

The genes are TRBV27 and TRBJ1-2; D call uncertain. The CDR3 totals 14 residues. CDR1 MNHEY and CDR2 SMNVEV come from the germline V gene (reference sequence). V was cut by 6 bases and J by 4 bases, with 15 bases left in between. The CDR3 sequence: CASSLTGSGYGYTF. The CDR3 DNA sequence: TGTGCCAGCAGCCTTACGGGGTCCGGCTATGGCTACACCTTC.

The V and J genes are TRBV6-6 and TRBJ1-2; tentatively, D is TRBD1 (5 bases). This CDR3 region has 16 residues. Trimming shortened V by 0 bases and J by 7 bases, and 18 bases separated the two germline ends. Germline V CDR1 and CDR2: MNHNY, SVGAGI (reference sequence). In DNA, the CDR3 is TGTGCCAGCAGTTACTCACCCCAGGGTCGGGGGAGTGGCTACACCTTC. This translates into CASSYSPQGRGSGYTF.

The rearrangement joins TRBV2 to TRBJ2-7, with D possibly matching TRBD1 (6 bases). Germline assignment: CDR1 SNHLY and CDR2 FYNNEI. The CDR3 covers 13 residues. Trimming removed 8 bases at V and 7 bases at J, with 18 bases between. In nucleotides, the CDR3 is TGTGCCAGCTCAGGGGACGTGGTCCTGGAGCAGTACTTC. It specifies CASSGDVVLEQYF.

In its sample, this clone was seen once. The chain is built from TRBV7-2 and TRBJ1-2, with 9 bases identical to TRBD1. The CDR3 loop spans 16 amino acids. J gave up 7 bases and V 2 bases, and 11 bases lay outside the gene matches. Germline V lookup: CDR1 SGHTA, CDR2 FQGNSA. CDR3 sequence reads: CASSLFGTGPGGGYTF. CDR3 nucleotide sequence: TGTGCCAGCAGCTTATTCGGGACAGGGCCTGGGGGTGGCTACACCTTC.

This chain connects TRBV9 to TRBJ2-2, with D unclear. Trimming removed 4 bases from V and 3 bases from J, with 7 bases in between. The germline CDR1 and CDR2 sequences are SGDLS and YYNGEE. This CDR3 region has 13 residues. DNA for the CDR3: TGTGCCAGCAGCTCTCCGTACACCGGGGAGCTGTTTTTT. Translated, it gives CASSSPYTGELFF.

This clone was observed once. The V and J genes are TRBV7-9 and TRBJ1-1; 8 positions match TRBD1. V lost 5 bases and J lost 1; bases outside the gene matches: 12. Per germline, CDR1 SEHNR and CDR2 FQNEAQ (reference sequence). This CDR3 is built from 17 residues. The CDR3 DNA is TGTGCCAGCAGCATAAAGACAGGGGTCATCGGGAACACTGAAGCTTTCTTT. It encodes CASSIKTGVIGNTEAFF.

The gene calls are TRBV18 and TRBJ1-2; D is perhaps TRBD1 (6 bases). The germline CDR1 and CDR2 sequences are KGHSH and LQKENI. The CDR3 length is 16 residues. Trimming stripped 1 base from V and 2 bases from J, with 14 bases between. CDR3 DNA sequence: TGTGCCAGCTCACCACTTGGGGGCCCCCAAAACTATGGCTACACCTTC. Its translation is CASSPLGGPQNYGYTF.

The chain joins TRBV4-3 to TRBJ2-1; 7 bases match TRBD2. The CDR3 is 16 amino acids. The germline V gene encodes CDR1 LGHNA and CDR2 YSLEER. Trimming at V came to 0 bases and at J to 9 bases, leaving 11 bases not matched to a gene. For the CDR3, the DNA is TGCGCCAGCAGCCAAGATTGGCGGGAGTACTCCGGTGAGCAGTTCTTC. It yields the protein CASSQDWREYSGEQFF.

This chain uses TRBV7-9 with TRBJ1-2; the D is unclear. The CDR3 runs to 13 residues. The germline V gene encodes CDR1 SEHNR and CDR2 FQNEAQ (reference sequence). With 5 bases removed from V and 4 bases from J, the gap between germline ends came to 11 bases. CDR3 sequence: CASSPSRIYGYTF. The CDR3 DNA sequence: TGTGCCAGCAGCCCCTCCAGGATCTATGGCTACACCTTC. Drawing the rest from reference TRBV7-9 and TRBJ1-2, the complete variable domain is DTGVSQNPRHKITKRGQNVTFRCDPISEHNRLYWYRQTLGQGPEFLTYFQNEAQLEKSRLLSDRFSAERPKGSFSTLEIQRTEQGDSAMYLCASSPSRIYGYTFGSGTRLTVV.

This chain links TRBV10-3 with TRBJ2-7, with TRBD1 identical over 8 bases. V dropped 10 bases and J dropped 6; count of bases not matched to a gene: 8. The CDR3 is made up of 12 amino acids. Germline V gene data show CDR1 as ENHRY and CDR2 as SYGVKD. The CDR3 sequence: CATRTGSGEQYF. In DNA form, the CDR3 reads TGTGCCACCCGGACAGGGTCTGGCGAGCAGTACTTC.

The J gene is TRBJ2-7, the V gene TRBV6-1; the D gene is possibly TRBD2 (7 bases). V gave up 4 bases and J gave up 5 bases, with 15 bases separating them. In germline, CDR1 is MNHNS, CDR2 SASEGT. This CDR3 spans 14 amino acids. CDR3 amino acids: CASSAPGGRDEQYF. The CDR3 DNA sequence: TGTGCCAGCAGTGCCCCCGGGGGGCGAGACGAGCAGTACTTC.

V is TRBV5-1 and J is TRBJ1-2; D gene uncertain. The CDR3 covers 14 residues. Germline V gene lookup returns CDR1 SGHRS and CDR2 YFSETQ. Trimming stripped 0 bases from V and 4 bases from J, with 10 bases between. Here the CDR3 reads CASSLALEAYGYTF. CDR3 DNA sequence: TGCGCCAGCAGCTTGGCCTTAGAGGCCTATGGCTACACCTTC.

The chain employs TRBV9 and TRBJ2-5; possible D gene TRBD2, 5 bases. Germline CDR1 is SGDLS and CDR2 is YYNGEE. Trimming took off 4 bases at V and 1 base at J, with 11 bases between the two ends. The CDR3 sequence is 14 residues long. CDR3: CASSKSDFQETQYF. The CDR3 DNA reads TGTGCCAGCAGCAAATCGGACTTCCAAGAGACCCAGTACTTC.

The chain carries TRBV30 and TRBJ2-3; D perhaps matches TRBD2 (6 bases). The CDR3 runs to 13 residues. The germline V gene has CDR1 GTSNPN and CDR2 SVGIG (reference sequence). V was pared by 8 bases and J by 3 bases, with 15 bases between. The CDR3 loop reads CATNPGGTDTQYF. The DNA for the CDR3 is TGTGCCACCAACCCTGGAGGGACAGATACGCAGTATTTT.

The rearrangement joins TRBV18 to TRBJ1-5; possibly TRBD1 for D (6 bases). This CDR3 has 14 amino acids. In germline, CDR1 is KGHSH, CDR2 LQKENI. V lost 5 bases and J 1 base, leaving 9 bases between the germline ends. The CDR3 bases are TGTGCCAGCTCAGGGACATTCAGCAATCAGCCCCAGCATTTT. Protein: CASSGTFSNQPQHF.

The DNA for the CDR3 is TGTGCCGGGGGGGTGGGTAAGCCCCAGCATTTT. Encoded protein: CAGGVGKPQHF. The genes are TRBV6-6 and TRBJ1-5, with a tentative D call TRBD1 (5 bases). This CDR3 contains 11 residues. The germline gives CDR1 MNHNY, CDR2 SVGAGI (reference sequence). The V end was cut by 11 bases, the J end by 8 bases, with 13 bases between.

This sequence joins TRBV9 and TRBJ2-5, with 8 bases identical to TRBD2. CDR1 SGDLS and CDR2 YYNGEE come from the germline V gene. Trimming cost V 4 bases and J 4 bases; bases outside gene matches: 6. This CDR3 is built from 14 residues. DNA of the CDR3: TGTGCCAGCAGCCGGGCGGGGGGAGGAGAGACCCAGTACTTC. Its translation is CASSRAGGGETQYF.

The rearrangement links TRBV11-2 to TRBJ2-4, with 10 bases that match TRBD2. With 4 bases clipped from V and 3 bases from J, the junction kept 3 bases outside the gene matches. Germline CDR1 is SGHAT and CDR2 is FQNNGV. The CDR3 sequence is 15 residues long. The CDR3 sequence: CASSSRLAGKNIQYF. For the CDR3, the DNA is TGTGCCAGCAGCTCCCGACTAGCGGGCAAAAACATTCAGTACTTC.

The gene calls are TRBV5-4 and TRBJ1-2; D gene uncertain. The V gene's germline CDR1 is SGHNT and CDR2 YYREEE (reference sequence). CDR3 size: 13 residues. The V gene lost 4 bases and the J gene lost 6 bases, with 13 bases spanning the gap. The CDR3 sequence: CASSRAGGNGYTF. The CDR3 DNA reads as TGTGCCAGCAGCCGGGCGGGAGGTAATGGCTACACCTTC.

The chain is built from TRBV7-2 and TRBJ2-7, with D perhaps matching TRBD2 (5 bases). V lost 2 bases and J 4 bases, leaving 12 bases between the germline ends. This CDR3 contains 14 residues. Germline CDR1 reads SGHTA; CDR2 reads FQGNSA. The CDR3 DNA reads as TGTGCCAGCAGCTTACGGGGAATTGTGTACGAGCAGTACTTC. The encoded protein is CASSLRGIVYEQYF.

The genes are TRBV7-2 and TRBJ1-3, with D tentatively TRBD1 (6 bases). This CDR3 comprises 15 residues. The V end lost 1 base, the J end lost 4 bases, and 11 bases lay between the germline ends. The germline V gene has CDR1 SGHTA and CDR2 FQGNSA. The CDR3 bases are TGTGCCAGCAGCTTAGGGGCAGGGGCAGGAAACACCATATATTTT. This sequence encodes CASSLGAGAGNTIYF.

This chain connects TRBV5-1 to TRBJ2-7, with 7 bases fitting TRBD1. J gave up 0 bases and V 4 bases, and 7 bases lay outside the gene matches. Germline V gene data show CDR1 as SGHRS and CDR2 as YFSETQ. This CDR3 spans 15 amino acids. CDR3 amino acids: CASSPDRPISYEQYF. The CDR3 DNA is TGCGCCAGCAGCCCGGACAGGCCCATCTCCTACGAGCAGTACTTC. Full variable domain (missing parts from reference TRBV5-1 and TRBJ2-7): KAGVTQTPRYLIKTRGQQVTLSCSPISGHRSVSWYQQTPGQGLQFLFEYFSETQRNKGNFPGRFSGRQFSNSRSEMNVSTLELGDSALYLCASSPDRPISYEQYFGPGTRLTVT.

The rearrangement links TRBV7-3 to TRBJ2-5, with TRBD1 identical over 12 bases. The CDR3 loop spans 16 amino acids. Germline CDR1 and CDR2: SGHTA and FQGTGA. V gave up 5 bases and J gave up 5 bases; unmatched junction bases: 9. CDR3: CASSVAGTGGGETQYF. CDR3 bases: TGTGCCAGCAGCGTAGCCGGGACAGGGGGCGGCGAGACCCAGTACTTC.

The gene calls are TRBV25-1 and TRBJ2-2, with TRBD1 matching over 7 bases. Germline CDR1 MGHDK, CDR2 SYGVNS. V trimming: 1 base; J trimming: 7 bases; junction bases outside the gene matches: 9. The CDR3 extends over 16 amino acids. The CDR3 region is CASSESGAQGDGELFF. In DNA form, the CDR3 reads TGTGCCAGCAGTGAATCTGGAGCGCAGGGGGACGGGGAGCTGTTTTTT.

The chain has TRBV5-8 and TRBJ2-3; 7 nucleotides align to TRBD1. With V trimmed by 1 base and J by 2 bases, 4 bases remained unmatched. Germline V gene sequence: CDR1 SGHTS, CDR2 YDEGEE. The CDR3 covers 15 residues. Here the CDR3 DNA reads TGTGCCAGCAGCTTGCCCGGGACAGCCACAGATACGCAGTATTTT. The encoded protein is CASSLPGTATDTQYF.

This clone was detected once. The genes are TRBV4-3 and TRBJ2-2; 8 bases fit TRBD1. The CDR3 is 14 residues long. Germline CDR1 reads LGHNA; CDR2 reads YSLEER. J was trimmed by 6 bases and V by 1 base; bases with no gene match: 1. The CDR3 loop reads CASSQGTGPGELFF. For the CDR3, the DNA is TGCGCCAGCAGCCAAGGGACAGGGCCCGGGGAGCTGTTTTTT.

The chain joins TRBV9 to TRBJ2-2; 12 nucleotides match TRBD2. Losses at the gene ends were 3 bases for V and 5 bases for J; bases not matched to a gene: 8. Germline V gene data show CDR1 as SGDLS and CDR2 as YYNGEE. The CDR3 loop spans 17 amino acids. The CDR3: CASSEQTSGRSTGELFF. As DNA, the CDR3 is TGTGCCAGCAGCGAACAGACTAGCGGGAGATCGACCGGGGAGCTGTTTTTT. The full variable domain, its missing parts supplied by reference TRBV9 and TRBJ2-2, is DSGVTQTPKHLITATGQRVTLRCSPRSGDLSVYWYQQSLDQGLQFLIQYYNGEERAKGNILERFSAQQFPDLHSELNLSSLELGDSALYFCASSEQTSGRSTGELFFGEGSRLTVL.